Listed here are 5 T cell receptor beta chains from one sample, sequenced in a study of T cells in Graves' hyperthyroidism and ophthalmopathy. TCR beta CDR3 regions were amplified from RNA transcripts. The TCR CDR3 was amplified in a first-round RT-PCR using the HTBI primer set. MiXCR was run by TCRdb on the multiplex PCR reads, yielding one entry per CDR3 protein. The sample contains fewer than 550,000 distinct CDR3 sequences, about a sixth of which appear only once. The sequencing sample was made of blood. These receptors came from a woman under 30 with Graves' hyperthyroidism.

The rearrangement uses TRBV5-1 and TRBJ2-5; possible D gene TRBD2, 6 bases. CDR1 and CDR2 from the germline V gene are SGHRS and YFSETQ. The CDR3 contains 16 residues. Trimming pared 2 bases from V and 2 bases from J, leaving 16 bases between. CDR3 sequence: CASSFWRGLSQETQYF. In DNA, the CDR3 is TGCGCCAGCAGCTTTTGGCGGGGCCTATCACAAGAGACCCAGTACTTC.

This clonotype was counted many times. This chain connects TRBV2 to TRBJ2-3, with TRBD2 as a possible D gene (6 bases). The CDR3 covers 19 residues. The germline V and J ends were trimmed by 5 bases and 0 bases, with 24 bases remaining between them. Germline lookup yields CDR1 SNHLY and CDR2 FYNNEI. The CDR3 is CASSSSISRTGDSTDTQYF. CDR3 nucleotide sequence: TGTGCCAGCAGTTCCTCAATATCTCGTACGGGGGATAGCACAGATACGCAGTATTTT.

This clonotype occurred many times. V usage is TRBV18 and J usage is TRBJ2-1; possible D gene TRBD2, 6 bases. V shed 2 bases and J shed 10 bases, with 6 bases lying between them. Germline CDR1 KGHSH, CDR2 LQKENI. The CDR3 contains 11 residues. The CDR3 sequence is CASSPGLEQFF. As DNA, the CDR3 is TGTGCCAGCTCACCAGGACTAGAGCAGTTCTTC.

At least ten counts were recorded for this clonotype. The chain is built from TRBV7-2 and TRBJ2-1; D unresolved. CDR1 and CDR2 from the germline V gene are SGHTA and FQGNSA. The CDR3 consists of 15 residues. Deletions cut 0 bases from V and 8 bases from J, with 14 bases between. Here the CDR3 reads CASSLAASLRDEQFF. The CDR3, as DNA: TGTGCCAGCAGCTTAGCGGCGTCCCTACGGGATGAGCAGTTCTTC.

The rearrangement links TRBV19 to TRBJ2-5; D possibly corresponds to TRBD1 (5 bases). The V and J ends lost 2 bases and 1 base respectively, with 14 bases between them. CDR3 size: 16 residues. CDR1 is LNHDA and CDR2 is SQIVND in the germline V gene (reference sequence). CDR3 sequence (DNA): TGTGCCAGTAGTATATTATTGGGGCATCTCCAAGAGACCCAGTACTTC. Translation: CASSILLGHLQETQYF.